The 3 T cell receptor beta chains in this list originate from one sample, sequenced in a study of T cell responses to AZD1222 COVID-19 vaccine. The protocol was immunoSEQ multiplex PCR, while the TCRdb copy is restricted to in-frame clones and leaves out a portion. Among 150,000 or so clones listed, about 88% were seen once. This sample comprised peripheral blood, obtained on day 0 of AZD1222 vaccination. These receptors all come from an adult in good health.

The gene calls are TRBV4-1 and TRBJ2-2; 9 positions agree with TRBD2. This CDR3 comprises 17 residues. V lost 6 bases to trimming and J lost 6 bases; unmatched junction nucleotides: 14. The germline V gene encodes CDR1 MGHRA and CDR2 YSYEKL. In DNA form, the CDR3 reads TGCGCCAGCAGACAGGGTTTGGGCGGGAGGGCCCCCGGGGAGCTGTTTTTT. Residues: CASRQGLGGRAPGELFF.

The J gene is TRBJ1-6, the V gene TRBV18; D possibly corresponds to TRBD1 (5 bases). V was shortened by 2 bases and J by 8 bases, with 10 bases between the two germline ends. CDR3 size: 14 residues. Germline values: CDR1 KGHSH, CDR2 LQKENI. In DNA form, the CDR3 reads TGTGCCAGCTCACCAGACAGTTCGGATTCACCCCTCCACTTT. Protein sequence: CASSPDSSDSPLHF.

The V and J genes are TRBV5-1 and TRBJ2-5; tentative D call: TRBD2 (5 bases). The CDR3 runs to 14 residues. The germline CDR1 and CDR2 sequences are SGHRS and YFSETQ. Trimming removed 0 bases at V and 3 bases at J, with 9 bases between. The CDR3 loop reads CASSLVAGEETQYF. The CDR3 DNA sequence: TGCGCCAGCAGCTTGGTCGCGGGCGAAGAGACCCAGTACTTC. Supplemented by reference TRBV5-1 and TRBJ2-5, the full variable domain reads KAGVTQTPRYLIKTRGQQVTLSCSPISGHRSVSWYQQTPGQGLQFLFEYFSETQRNKGNFPGRFSGRQFSNSRSEMNVSTLELGDSALYLCASSLVAGEETQYFGPGTRLLVL.